The 9 T cell receptor beta chains reported below all come from one sample, sequenced in a study of blood T cell repertoires in COVID-19. The method was immunoSEQ multiplex PCR; TCRdb's version includes in-frame clones alone and lacks a portion of them. The sample shows some 200,000 clones, 84% of them seen only once. Sequenced input: peripheral blood. These receptors were obtained from a woman in her 40s who had recovered from COVID-19.

The chain carries TRBV6-5 and TRBJ1-1, with TRBD1 identical over 8 bases. The germline V gene has CDR1 MNHEY and CDR2 SVGAGI. The V and J ends lost 5 bases and 4 bases, in that order; junction bases with no gene match: 9. The CDR3 length is 15 residues. In DNA, the CDR3 is TGTGCCAGCAGTAGGGAATACAGGGGGGGCACTGAAGCTTTCTTT. It encodes CASSREYRGGTEAFF.

The chain combines TRBV18 with TRBJ2-7; D perhaps matches TRBD1 (6 bases). Per the germline V gene, CDR1 is KGHSH and CDR2 is LQKENI. V was trimmed by 2 bases and J by 5 bases, leaving 13 bases between them. The CDR3 runs 14 residues. The CDR3 DNA sequence: TGTGCCAGCTCACCAGTGACAGGTCTCGACGAGCAGTACTTC. It is translated as CASSPVTGLDEQYF.

The chain couples TRBV7-2 to TRBJ2-2; D is perhaps TRBD1 (6 bases). The CDR3 runs 13 residues. Germline V gene sequence: CDR1 SGHTA, CDR2 FQGNSA. Deletions cut 7 bases from V and 5 bases from J, with 11 bases between. DNA for the CDR3: TGTGCCAGCACCCCAGGGGCGACCGGGGAGCTGTTTTTT. This encodes CASTPGATGELFF.

The chain carries TRBV7-2 and TRBJ2-1; D perhaps matches TRBD1 (5 bases). Germline V lookup: CDR1 SGHTA, CDR2 FQGNSA. Trimming cost V 5 bases and J 4 bases, with 15 bases left between them. This CDR3 comprises 15 residues. CDR3: CASSPKVGPYNEQFF. As DNA, the CDR3 is TGTGCCAGCAGCCCCAAGGTGGGGCCTTACAATGAGCAGTTCTTC. Using reference TRBV7-2 and TRBJ2-1 for the parts outside the CDR3, the full variable domain is GAGVSQSPSNKVTEKGKDVELRCDPISGHTALYWYRQSLGQGLEFLIYFQGNSAPDKSGLPSDRFSAERTGGSVSTLTIQRTQQEDSAVYLCASSPKVGPYNEQFFGPGTRLTVL.

The sample holds one count of this clone. The V and J genes are TRBV19 and TRBJ2-2; 7 positions match TRBD1. Germline assignment: CDR1 LNHDA and CDR2 SQIVND (reference sequence). The V gene end was trimmed by 3 bases and the J gene end by 5 bases; junction bases not matched to a gene: 3. This CDR3 has 14 amino acids. CDR3 amino acids: CASSIRGQTGELFF. The CDR3 nucleotides are TGTGCCAGTAGTATTAGGGGGCAAACCGGGGAGCTGTTTTTT.

The chain couples TRBV7-2 to TRBJ2-5; 10 positions match TRBD2. This CDR3 spans 17 amino acids. Germline CDR1 and CDR2: SGHTA and FQGNSA. V lost 2 bases and J lost 7; bases outside the gene matches: 13. The CDR3 DNA reads TGTGCCAGCAGCTTAAGGCTAGCGGGGGACCTTCTGGGGACCCAGTACTTC. Its translation: CASSLRLAGDLLGTQYF.

The gene calls are TRBV9 and TRBJ1-2; maybe TRBD1 (5 bases). This CDR3 is built from 20 residues. Trimming removed 0 bases from V and 3 bases from J, with 27 bases in between. Germline-derived CDR1 and CDR2 are SGDLS and YYNGEE. CDR3 sequence (DNA): TGTGCCAGCAGCGTAGTTGTTTTCTGGGGCAGGACGGTTCGGCACTATGGCTACACCTTC. Amino acid sequence: CASSVVVFWGRTVRHYGYTF.

V and J are TRBV10-3 and TRBJ1-1; 8 bases are shared with TRBD1. The length of the CDR3 is 14 residues. Trimming at V came to 10 bases and at J to 1 base, leaving 8 bases not matched to a gene. The germline CDR1 and CDR2 sequences are ENHRY and SYGVKD. The CDR3 DNA sequence: TGTGCCACTGTACCCGGGACAGGGAACACTGAAGCTTTCTTT. It codes for CATVPGTGNTEAFF.

The rearrangement joins TRBV25-1 to TRBJ2-2; D is perhaps TRBD1 (6 bases). Germline CDR1 reads MGHDK; CDR2 reads SYGVNS. V lost 3 bases and J lost 4, with 18 bases in between. The CDR3 length is 17 residues. CDR3 sequence (DNA): TGTGCCAGCAGTGAGGACAGTAGGACCTTCCGCACCGGGGAGCTGTTTTTT. Residues: CASSEDSRTFRTGELFF.